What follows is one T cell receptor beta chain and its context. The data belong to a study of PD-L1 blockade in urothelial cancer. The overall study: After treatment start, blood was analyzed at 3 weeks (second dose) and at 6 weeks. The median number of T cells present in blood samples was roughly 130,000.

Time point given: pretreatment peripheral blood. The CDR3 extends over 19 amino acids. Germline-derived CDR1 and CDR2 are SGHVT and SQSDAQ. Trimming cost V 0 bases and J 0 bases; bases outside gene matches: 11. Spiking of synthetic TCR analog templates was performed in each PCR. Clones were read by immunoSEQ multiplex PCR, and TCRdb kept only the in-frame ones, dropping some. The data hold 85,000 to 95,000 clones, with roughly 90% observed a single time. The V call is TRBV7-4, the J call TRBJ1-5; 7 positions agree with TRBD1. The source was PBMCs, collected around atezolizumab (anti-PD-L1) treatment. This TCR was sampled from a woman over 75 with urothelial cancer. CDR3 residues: CASSLAEGTEIYSNQPQHF. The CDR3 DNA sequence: TGTGCCAGCAGCTTAGCGGAGGGGACAGAGATTTATAGCAATCAGCCCCAGCATTTT. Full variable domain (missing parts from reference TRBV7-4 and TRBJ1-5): GAGVSQSPRYKVAKRGRDVALRCDSISGHVTLYWYRQTLGQGSEVLTYSQSDAQRDKSGRPSGRFSAERPERSVSTLKIQRTEQGDSAVYLCASSLAEGTEIYSNQPQHFGDGTRLSIL.